What follows are 29 T cell receptor beta chains derived from one specimen sequenced in a study of early T cells in non-severe SARS-CoV-2 infection. MiXCR, applied by TCRdb to the 5' RACE reads, yields one record per CDR3 protein. The sample holds tens of thousands of distinct CDR3 sequences, 9% to 10% seen once. Sequenced input: whole blood. These receptors all stem from an adult who was a healthcare worker with PCR-confirmed SARS-CoV-2 infection or an uninfected control (not recorded which).

This clonotype was detected many times. CDR3 DNA: TGCAGCGCGGGGTCACGGGGCAATTGGGACACCGGGGAGCTGTTTTTT. Residues: CSAGSRGNWDTGELFF. The chain carries TRBV29-1 and TRBJ2-2; D possibly matches TRBD1 or TRBD2 (5 bases each). The CDR3 has 16 residues. V was shortened by 7 bases and J by 3 bases, with 21 bases between the two germline ends. The germline V gene has CDR1 SQVTM and CDR2 ANQGSEA.

The sample holds many counts of this clonotype. The V call is TRBV4-3, the J call TRBJ2-1; 10 bases match TRBD2. The CDR3 runs 16 residues. Germline values: CDR1 LGHNA, CDR2 YSLEER. V was clipped by 4 bases and J by 12 bases; unmatched bases: 15. CDR3 amino acids: CASSRFLAGDRTGQFF. CDR3 DNA: TGCGCCAGCAGCCGCTTTCTAGCGGGGGATCGAACTGGGCAGTTCTTC.

This clonotype was observed a handful of times. The rearrangement links TRBV28 to TRBJ2-7; D is uncertain. The ends were cut back, 2 bases at V and 9 bases at J, with 11 bases in the middle. Germline V gene lookup returns CDR1 MDHEN and CDR2 SYDVKM. This CDR3 is built from 12 residues. CDR3 amino acids: CASSLPTVGQYF. The CDR3 nucleotides are TGTGCCAGCAGTTTACCTACTGTGGGGCAGTACTTC.

This clonotype has at least ten counts. The chain recombines TRBV19 with TRBJ1-5; D may be TRBD1 (6 bases). The ends were cut back, 7 bases at V and 1 base at J, with 11 bases in the middle. The CDR3 covers 14 residues. Per germline, CDR1 LNHDA and CDR2 SQIVND (reference sequence). The CDR3, as DNA: TGTGCCAGTACAGGGGAATTGAGCAATCAGCCCCAGCATTTT. Translated, it gives CASTGELSNQPQHF.

This chain links TRBV7-2 with TRBJ2-7; D possibly corresponds to TRBD2 (5 bases). This CDR3 region has 15 residues. Trimming took off 1 base at V and 3 bases at J, with 13 bases between the two ends. The germline V gene has CDR1 SGHTA and CDR2 FQGNSA. CDR3 loop: CASSLGTLAVYEQYF. The CDR3 coding sequence is TGTGCCAGCAGCTTAGGCACCCTAGCTGTCTACGAGCAGTACTTC.

This clonotype has at least ten counts. The chain uses TRBV20-1 and TRBJ1-5; no reliable D call. From germline, CDR1 is DFQATT and CDR2 SNEGSKA (reference sequence). V lost 0 bases to trimming and J lost 0 bases, with 12 bases between them. This CDR3 has 16 amino acids. Here the CDR3 DNA reads TGCAGTGCTAGAGAGGAAACCGGAGATAGCAATCAGCCCCAGCATTTT. Its protein product is CSAREETGDSNQPQHF.

This clonotype was detected many times. The V call is TRBV4-3, the J call TRBJ2-1; TRBD2 might be the D (6 bases). The CDR3 consists of 15 residues. Trimming pared 1 base from V and 2 bases from J, leaving 9 bases between. CDR1 and CDR2 from the germline V gene are LGHNA and YSLEER. The CDR3 nucleotides read TGCGCCAGCAGCCAAGGACTAGAGCCCTACAATGAGCAGTTCTTC. Its translation: CASSQGLEPYNEQFF.

This clonotype showed up many times. The chain recombines TRBV7-2 with TRBJ1-1, with 9 bases aligning to TRBD1. CDR1 and CDR2 from the germline V gene are SGHTA and FQGNSA. The CDR3 contains 15 residues. Germline trimming cut 6 bases from V and 4 bases from J; bases unmatched to any gene: 9. The CDR3 region is CASSIQGAIGTEAFF. The CDR3 coding sequence is TGTGCCAGCAGTATACAGGGGGCTATCGGCACTGAAGCTTTCTTT.

This clonotype was recorded many times. V and J are TRBV7-2 and TRBJ2-1; 8 bases line up with TRBD1. V was pared by 2 bases and J by 8 bases, with 17 bases of the junction left unmatched. CDR1 SGHTA and CDR2 FQGNSA come from the germline V gene. The CDR3 has 18 residues. As DNA, the CDR3 is TGTGCCAGCAGCTTACACCTTGCGGGCACAGGGGGATACGATGAGCAGTTCTTC. As protein: CASSLHLAGTGGYDEQFF. The full variable domain, completed using reference TRBV7-2 and TRBJ2-1, is GAGVSQSPSNKVTEKGKDVELRCDPISGHTALYWYRQSLGQGLEFLIYFQGNSAPDKSGLPSDRFSAERTGGSVSTLTIQRTQQEDSAVYLCASSLHLAGTGGYDEQFFGPGTRLTVL.

This clonotype was observed many times. The chain couples TRBV11-2 to TRBJ2-3; TRBD2 aligns across 8 bases. The CDR3 is 16 amino acids. Trimming took 1 base from V and 0 from J; bases not matched to a gene: 3. Germline V gene lookup returns CDR1 SGHAT and CDR2 FQNNGV. CDR3 sequence: CASSLALAGSTDTQYF. In DNA form, the CDR3 reads TGTGCCAGCAGCTTAGCCTTAGCGGGGAGCACAGATACGCAGTATTTT.

The chain joins TRBV25-1 to TRBJ2-3; 8 bases are shared with TRBD2. This CDR3 spans 15 amino acids. J gave up 5 bases and V 1 base, and 5 bases lay outside the gene matches. Germline CDR1 reads MGHDK; CDR2 reads SYGVNS. CDR3 amino acids: CASSESVAGGDTQYF. In DNA form, the CDR3 reads TGTGCCAGCAGTGAATCTGTGGCGGGGGGAGATACGCAGTATTTT. The whole variable domain, remainder taken from reference TRBV25-1 and TRBJ2-3, is EADIYQTPRYLVIGTGKKITLECSQTMGHDKMYWYQQDPGMELHLIHYSYGVNSTEKGDLSSESTVSRIRTEHFPLTLESARPSHTSQYLCASSESVAGGDTQYFGPGTRLTVL.

This clonotype was seen a handful of times. This chain uses TRBV2 with TRBJ2-7; D not resolved. V lost 4 bases, J lost 4 bases, and 5 bases lay in between. The germline V gene has CDR1 SNHLY and CDR2 FYNNEI. The CDR3 is 11 amino acids. The CDR3 DNA is TGTGCCAGCAGTGTGGATTACGAGCAGTACTTC. Its translation: CASSVDYEQYF. The variable domain in full, completed from reference TRBV2 and TRBJ2-7, reads EPEVTQTPSHQVTQMGQEVILRCVPISNHLYFYWYRQILGQKVEFLVSFYNNEISEKSEIFDDQFSVERPDGSNFTLKIRSTKLEDSAMYFCASSVDYEQYFGPGTRLTVT.

This clonotype has more than one count but fewer than ten. The chain combines TRBV27 with TRBJ2-3; no clear D. The germline V and J ends were trimmed by 2 bases and 6 bases, with 12 bases remaining between them. This CDR3 region has 14 residues. Germline CDR1 and CDR2: MNHEY and SMNVEV (reference sequence). Here the CDR3 reads CASSLRLTSDTQYF. The DNA of the CDR3 is TGTGCCAGCAGTTTACGGCTTACCTCGGATACGCAGTATTTT.

The sample holds many counts of this clonotype. The chain carries TRBV12-3 or TRBV12-4 and TRBJ1-1; D remains ambiguous. There are 16 residues in the CDR3. V lost 7 bases, J lost 1 base, and 19 bases lay in between. The CDR3 protein is CASTTDMGRGNTEAFF. The CDR3 DNA reads TGTGCCAGCACCACCGACATGGGTCGGGGGAACACTGAAGCTTTCTTT.

This clonotype turned up a few times. The V gene is TRBV2, the J gene TRBJ2-2, with D possibly being TRBD2 (6 bases). With 5 bases removed from V and 2 bases from J, the gap between germline ends came to 9 bases. The CDR3 is 14 amino acids. Germline V gene sequence: CDR1 SNHLY, CDR2 FYNNEI. The CDR3 nucleotides read TGTGCCAGCAGTCGGACTAAAAACACCGGGGAGCTGTTTTTT. Protein sequence: CASSRTKNTGELFF.

This chain uses TRBV6-1 with TRBJ2-7; TRBD2 is a possible D gene (6 bases). V was cut by 3 bases and J by 7 bases, with 22 bases left in between. The CDR3 length is 16 residues. Germline V gives CDR1 MNHNS, CDR2 SASEGT. The CDR3 here is CASSDQPGTRRGEQYF. In nucleotides, the CDR3 is TGTGCCAGCAGTGACCAGCCCGGGACTCGACGAGGGGAGCAGTACTTC.

Only one count was recorded for this clonotype. A much more abundant neighbour one base away suggests this may be a read error. The J gene is TRBJ2-1, the V gene TRBV20-1; D is perhaps TRBD1 or TRBD2 (6 bases each). CDR3 size: 14 residues. Germline V gives CDR1 DFQATT, CDR2 SNEGSKA (reference sequence). The CDR3 DNA is TGCAGTGCCACAGGAGGGGGGCAGAGCAATGAGCAGTCCTTC. It codes for CSATGGGQSNEQSF.

This clonotype appeared a few times. The V and J genes are TRBV6-6 and TRBJ2-7; D perhaps matches TRBD2 (7 bases). The CDR3 extends over 12 amino acids. CDR1 is MNHNY, CDR2 SVGAGI, per germline (reference sequence). Trimming took off 8 bases at V and 2 bases at J, with 10 bases between the two ends. CDR3: CASGGAAYEQYF. CDR3 sequence (DNA): TGTGCCAGCGGGGGGGCTGCCTACGAGCAGTACTTC.

This clonotype was recorded many times. This rearrangement joins TRBV19 to TRBJ1-1, with no clear D. CDR1 LNHDA and CDR2 SQIVND come from the germline V gene (reference sequence). The CDR3 is 11 amino acids. Between the trimmed V and J ends, which lost 5 bases and 5 bases, there was a span of 6 bases. CDR3 region: CASSQRTEAFF. For the CDR3, the DNA is TGTGCCAGTAGTCAACGAACTGAAGCTTTCTTT.

This clonotype was found many times. The V gene is TRBV7-3, the J gene TRBJ2-1; the D is unclear. The V end lost 1 base, the J end lost 1 base, and 2 bases lay between the germline ends. This CDR3 is built from 13 residues. Germline assignment: CDR1 SGHTA and CDR2 FQGTGA. CDR3 loop: CASSLRSYNEQFF. In DNA form, the CDR3 reads TGTGCCAGCAGCTTAAGATCCTACAATGAGCAGTTCTTC.

This chain uses TRBV30 with TRBJ1-3, with D unclear. Germline lookup yields CDR1 GTSNPN and CDR2 SVGIG (reference sequence). Trimming took off 7 bases at V and 4 bases at J, with 11 bases between the two ends. There are 12 residues in the CDR3. CDR3 region: CASYHGGNTIYF. The DNA for the CDR3 is TGTGCCTCTTATCACGGCGGAAACACCATATATTTT.

V is TRBV11-3 and J is TRBJ2-1; D gene ambiguous. Trimming took 5 bases from V and 2 from J, leaving 10 bases between them. The CDR3 is 14 residues long. CDR1 is SGHNT, CDR2 YENEEA, per germline. The CDR3 region is CASSGASPYNEQFF. CDR3 DNA sequence: TGTGCCAGCAGCGGAGCTTCACCCTACAATGAGCAGTTCTTC. Complete variable domain (other parts from reference TRBV11-3 and TRBJ2-1): EAGVVQSPRYKIIEKKQPVAFWCNPISGHNTLYWYLQNLGQGPELLIRYENEEAVDDSQLPKDRFSAERLKGVDSTLKIQPAELGDSAVYLCASSGASPYNEQFFGPGTRLTVL.

The chain carries TRBV7-9 and TRBJ2-1, with D possibly being TRBD1 (6 bases). V was shortened by 0 bases and J by 13 bases, with 22 bases between the two germline ends. Germline CDR1 is SEHNR and CDR2 is FQNEAQ (reference sequence). The CDR3 contains 16 residues. The CDR3 spells CASSLARDTPSGGQFF. The CDR3 nucleotides read TGTGCCAGCAGCTTAGCCCGGGACACCCCCTCCGGTGGACAGTTCTTC.

This clonotype was seen ten or more times. This chain connects TRBV7-9 to TRBJ2-3, with 14 positions matching TRBD2. V lost 4 bases to trimming and J lost 3 bases; unmatched junction nucleotides: 3. This CDR3 has 16 amino acids. Per germline, CDR1 SEHNR and CDR2 FQNEAQ (reference sequence). CDR3 residues: CASSSRTSGGTDTQYF. CDR3 in DNA: TGTGCCAGCAGCTCACGGACTAGCGGGGGGACAGATACGCAGTATTTT.

This clonotype was detected ten times or more. The gene calls are TRBV10-3 and TRBJ2-1; TRBD2 matches 10 bases. The V gene's germline CDR1 is ENHRY and CDR2 SYGVKD. After removal of 7 bases from V and 4 bases from J, the junction contained 4 bases not matched to a gene. The CDR3 contains 14 residues. The CDR3 bases are TGTGCCATCACCCCTAGCGGGGGATACAATGAGCAGTTCTTC. Residues: CAITPSGGYNEQFF.

This clonotype was seen repeatedly, ten times or more. V is TRBV12-3 or TRBV12-4 and J is TRBJ1-3, with D possibly being TRBD1 (5 bases). V lost 7 bases and J lost 4, with 14 bases in between. This CDR3 has 14 amino acids. This chain's CDR3 is CASKVGVVGNTIYF. DNA of the CDR3: TGTGCCAGCAAAGTGGGGGTCGTCGGAAACACCATATATTTT.

This clonotype was found many times. The chain recombines TRBV6-2 or TRBV6-3 with TRBJ2-7; unclear D gene. The V end was cut by 0 bases, the J end by 6 bases, with 15 bases between. The CDR3 has 15 residues. Germline loops: CDR1 MNHEY, CDR2 SVGEGT. In nucleotides, the CDR3 is TGTGCCAGCAGTTACTCGATGGCTGGGCCCTCCGAGCAGTACTTC. Encoded protein: CASSYSMAGPSEQYF.

V usage is TRBV6-2 or TRBV6-3 and J usage is TRBJ2-2; D is uncertain. There are 18 residues in the CDR3. CDR1 is MNHEY and CDR2 is SVGEGT in the germline V gene. V lost 2 bases, J lost 4 bases, and 20 bases lay in between. In DNA, the CDR3 is TGTGCCAGCAGTTACACCTCAAGGTCAGCTCGGCGCACCGGGGAGCTGTTTTTT. Protein: CASSYTSRSARRTGELFF.

This clonotype was seen at least ten times. The rearrangement links TRBV27 to TRBJ1-5, with TRBD1 identical over 7 bases. This CDR3 region has 15 residues. Germline CDR1 is MNHEY and CDR2 is SMNVEV (reference sequence). V shed 0 bases and J 3 bases; nucleotides not matched to a gene: 2. The CDR3 region has the DNA TGTGCCAGCAGTTTATCGACAGGGTTCAATCAGCCCCAGCATTTT. Translation gives CASSLSTGFNQPQHF.